The TCR beta chain described here comes from a study of blood T cell repertoires in COVID-19. In the study overall: Donors in the United States, Italy and Spain gave samples during acute or convalescent COVID-19. T cells, B-cell-depleted T cells, or PBMCs supplied cDNA or gDNA.

In the authors' methods: Reference gene primer amplification gave estimated nucleated cell counts. TCRdb's table, derived via immunoSEQ multiplex PCR, lists solely in-frame clones and lacks some. That table is the source of V, J and clone size, and D and trimming were worked out from the DNA. The repertoire holds about 140,000 clones, with 80% to 85% as singletons. Trimming took off 10 bases at V and 5 bases at J, with 20 bases between the two ends. The length of the CDR3 is 14 residues. Germline V gives CDR1 SNHLY, CDR2 FYNNEI. This clone was counted a single time. The chain employs TRBV2 and TRBJ2-5; perhaps TRBD2 as D (5 bases). Source material: peripheral blood. This clonotype was obtained from a woman between 55 and 75 years old with acute or convalescent COVID-19. CDR3 residues: CAISVEVRRETQYF. The DNA for the CDR3 is TGTGCCATAAGTGTGGAGGTCCGGAGGGAGACCCAGTACTTC.